This T cell receptor (beta chain) was recorded in a study of regulatory T cells in long-lasting Graves disease (dated by TCRdb to the early 2020s). For the wider study: In the newly diagnosed Graves' disease group, patients had been taking antithyroid drugs for less than 3 months. Persistent Graves' disease patients were compared with newly diagnosed Graves' disease patients by peripheral blood TCR sequencing and RNA sequencing. The study took place in China and was registered as a clinical trial. A total of about 35 samples underwent TCR sequencing, from roughly 13 patients with persistent Graves' disease and 20 or so patients with newly diagnosed Graves' disease.

Library creation used multiplex PCR. The listed sequencing device is Illumina HiSeq 4000. To build TCR beta libraries, CDR3 regions were amplified by Arm-PCR using iRepertoire HTBI primers. PCR products were gel purified before sequencing. Per the original workflow: Gene usage analysis of CDR3 amino acid clonotypes relied on the 55 to 80 TRBV and about 13 TRBJ segments identified across samples. Filtered high-quality paired reads were merged into contigs using COPE and FqMerger. BLAST was used to align contigs to IMGT TRBV, TRBD and TRBJ reference genes, and CDR3 was defined according to IMGT. Any clonotype with a frequency above 0.1% was classified as a highly expanded clone. Shannon entropy was used to measure repertoire diversity, and the Gini coefficient was used to measure V-J evenness. A clonotype found in more than one individual was treated as public. The public reads were reanalyzed by TCRdb: fastp trimming at Q25, MiXCR alignment, in-frame beta chains only. Identical CDR3 proteins give one entry, which carries the most common genes and DNA. It is TCRdb's table, rather than the study itself, that gives the V and J calls and clone size. This sample comprises 450,000 to 600,000 distinct CDR3 sequences, about 13% of them detected only once. The top ten constitute roughly a tenth of the sample.

The time point tag for this specimen amounts to: newly diagnosed GD, antithyroid drugs for less than 3 months. For both TCR sequencing and RNA sequencing, RNA was extracted from PBMCs using TRIzol. The diagnosis of Graves' disease followed American Thyroid Association guidelines. Patients were recruited from an endocrinology department in Xi'an, China. Each patient gave 7.5 to 10 milliliters of peripheral blood, collected in an EDTA anticoagulant tube. Ficoll Paque Plus density gradient separation was used to isolate PBMCs, and no further T cell sorting was performed. An Agilent 2100 Bioanalyzer and agarose gel were used to check RNA quality, while a NanoDrop 2000 measured RNA concentration. The CDR3 goes from the cysteine to the phenylalanine over 13 residues. CDR3 DNA is the only sequence kept; it has 39 bases, read in frame from the first base. V and J are truncated by 1 base and 9 bases respectively, leaving an intervening sequence of 10 bases. The germline V gene (reference sequence) provides CDR1 PRHDT and CDR2 FYEKMQ.

The paper's findings and limits, for the study overall: Because the primary lesion, thyroid tissue, could not be accessed, the study looked at peripheral blood alone. Patients with persistent disease shared more public clonotypes (around 3,000) than newly diagnosed patients did (roughly 970). Lower TCR Shannon entropy and fewer highly expanded clones were observed in persistent Graves' disease patients than in newly diagnosed patients, which suggested clonal expansion. Preferential use of TRBV28, TRBJ1-2 and TRBJ2-5 was observed in persistent disease, whereas TRBV20-1 and TRBJ2-1 were favored in newly diagnosed disease. Only the TCR beta chain was sequenced and analyzed. As a limitation, the authors acknowledged that the small sample size may reduce accuracy.

This clonotype showed up just a few times. Its antigen is not yet known. No base qualities exist here, and no much larger clone lies one base off it. This sample was shared with a second study, whose subject was T cells in Graves' hyperthyroidism and ophthalmopathy. As the second study states: A patient counted as having stable Graves' hyperthyroidism if no progression to ophthalmopathy occurred over 18 months of follow-up. Hyperthyroidism patients were newly diagnosed, with disease duration under 2 months, and aged 18 to 65 years. Any patient with an uncontrolled infection, another autoimmune disease, pregnancy or lactation was excluded. Diagnoses were based on clinical symptoms, serum thyroxine and TRAb, thyroid ultrasound and orbital computed tomography. A first-round RT-PCR of the TCR CDR3 used the HTBI primer set with the Qiagen OneStep RT-PCR kit. Most expanded thyroid clonotypes (frequency above 0.001) were also detected in blood, suggesting blood repertoires may reflect thyroid immune responses. Ophthalmopathy was separated from stable hyperthyroidism by a 13 V-J signature model, with roughly 88% sensitivity and just over 81% specificity obtained in cross-validation and 80%/75% obtained in testing. During validation, the model predicted progression to ophthalmopathy a median of about 6.3 months ahead of onset, with approximately 70% sensitivity and 72% to 85% specificity. To identify distinguishing TCR V-J signatures, a discovery cohort of about 100 patients was used, comprising 40 to 45 with Graves' ophthalmopathy and around 57 with stable Graves' hyperthyroidism. Prospective prediction of ophthalmopathy was tested in an independent validation cohort consisting of 18 hyperthyroidism patients and around 16 patients who later progressed to ophthalmopathy. The 100 discovery patients were randomly divided into training and test sets at a 7:3 ratio. Thyroid tissue and blood T-cell repertoires from six Graves' hyperthyroidism patients were also compared in the study. Once sampling was done, hyperthyroidism patients were given methimazole at a starting dose of 30 mg daily, whereas ophthalmopathy patients were given high-dose intravenous methylprednisolone. The libraries were constructed in a second round of multiplex PCR and then size-selected and purified. Paired-end sequencing of the libraries was performed with 100 bp reads on an Illumina HiSeq2000. SOAPnuke was used to process the raw data, with reads discarded if the reads contained adapters or uncalled bases, had a mean Phred below 15, or lacked an exact constant-primer or identifier match. COPE v1.2.5 was used to merge high-quality paired reads, and clonotypes were defined as unique nucleotide sequences. Clonotypes were aligned to IMGT TRBV, TRBD and TRBJ reference segments using MiTCR v1.1. Analysis was restricted to V-J combinations with a frequency above 0.0001, which covered 99.2% of repertoires. A TCS score was defined as the ratio of F50 (clonal expansion) to E x V (chaos), with BLOSUM62-based TCRdist applied between CDR3 peptides within each V-J. Welch's t-statistics and random forest reduced just over 500 V-J features to 13, which were used in a naive Bayes classifier (R e1071). Sample size was not statistically predetermined, and blinding of investigators to group allocation was not performed. The paper describes TCR Vbeta CDR3 sequencing of 140 or so peripheral blood samples, made up of 43 ophthalmopathy patients, some 80 hyperthyroidism patients and some 17 progressor patients.

The TCR sequence derives from a man aged 25-45 years with Graves disease. Donor details come from another sample of the same person, matched by shared clones. The chain links TRBV13 with TRBJ2-1, with the D gene not confidently named. Sequencing was performed on peripheral blood mononuclear cells (PBMCs), taken at new diagnosis, from a patient treated with antithyroid drugs. The nucleotide sequence reads as follows: TGTGCCAGCAGCTTAGACCGGTACGGTGAGCAGTTCTTC. Its translation reads: CASSLDRYGEQFF.